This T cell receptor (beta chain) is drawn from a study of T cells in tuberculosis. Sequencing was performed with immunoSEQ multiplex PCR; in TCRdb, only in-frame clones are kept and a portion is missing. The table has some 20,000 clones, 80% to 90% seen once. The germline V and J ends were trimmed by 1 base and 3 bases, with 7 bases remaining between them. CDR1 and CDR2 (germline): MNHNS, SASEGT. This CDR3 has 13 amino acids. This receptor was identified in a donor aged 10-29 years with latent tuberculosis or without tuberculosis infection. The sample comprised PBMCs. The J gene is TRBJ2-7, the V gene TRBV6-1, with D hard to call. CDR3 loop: CASSEGNYYEQYF. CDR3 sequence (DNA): TGTGCCAGCAGTGAAGGCAACTACTACGAGCAGTACTTC.